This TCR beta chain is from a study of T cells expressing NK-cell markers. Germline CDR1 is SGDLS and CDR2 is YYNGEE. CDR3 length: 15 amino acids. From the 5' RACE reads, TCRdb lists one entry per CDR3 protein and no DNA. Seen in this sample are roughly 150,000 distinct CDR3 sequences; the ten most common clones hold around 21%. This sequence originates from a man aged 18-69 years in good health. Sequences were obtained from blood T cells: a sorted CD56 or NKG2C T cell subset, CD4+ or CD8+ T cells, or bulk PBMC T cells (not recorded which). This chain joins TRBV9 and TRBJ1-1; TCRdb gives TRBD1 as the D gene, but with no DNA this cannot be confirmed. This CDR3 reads CASSTSGQGGTEAFF.